This record looks at one T cell receptor beta chain sequence and its context. The antigen remains undetermined. Carrying UMI labels, the TRB cDNA libraries were prepared through 5' RACE. TCRdb re-called the 5' RACE reads and shows each CDR3 protein once, DNA omitted. This sample contains some 130,000 distinct CDR3 sequences. This record comes from a study of CXCR3-negative and CXCR3-positive naive CD8 T cells. Findings and limits, study-wide: TRB CDR3s were more hydrophobic in CXCR3-positive than in CXCR3-negative naive cells.

Germline V gene lookup returns CDR1 SEHNR and CDR2 FQNEAQ (reference sequence). There are 14 residues in the CDR3. The material sequenced was naive CXCR3- CD8+ T cells from blood. Subset specified: CD45RO-CCR7+CD27+CD95- naive CD8+ T cells lacking CXCR3 (TNR3-). The chain has TRBV7-9 and TRBJ1-1. This TCR derives from a human donor in good health. Some clones in this sample may be carry-over from other donors' samples. CDR3 in amino acids: CASSPRVGRAEAFF.